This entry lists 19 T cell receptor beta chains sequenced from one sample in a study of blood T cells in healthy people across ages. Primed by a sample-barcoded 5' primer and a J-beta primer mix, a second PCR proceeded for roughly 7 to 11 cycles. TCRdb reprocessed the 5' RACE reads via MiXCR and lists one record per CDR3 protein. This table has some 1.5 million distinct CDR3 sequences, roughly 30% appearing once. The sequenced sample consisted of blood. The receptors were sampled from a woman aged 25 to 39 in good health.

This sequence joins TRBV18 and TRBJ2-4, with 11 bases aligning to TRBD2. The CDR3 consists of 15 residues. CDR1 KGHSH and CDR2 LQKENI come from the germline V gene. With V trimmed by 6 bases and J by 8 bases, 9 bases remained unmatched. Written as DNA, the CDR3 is TGTGCCAGCTCCCCAACGACTAGCGGGGTAGACATTCAGTACTTC. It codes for CASSPTTSGVDIQYF.

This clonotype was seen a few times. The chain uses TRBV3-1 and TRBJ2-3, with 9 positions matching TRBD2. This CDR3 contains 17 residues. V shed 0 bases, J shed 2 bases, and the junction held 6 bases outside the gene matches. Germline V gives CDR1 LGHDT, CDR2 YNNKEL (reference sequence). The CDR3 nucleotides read TGTGCCAGCAGCCAAGAGGGTGCTAGCGGGGTCACAGATACGCAGTATTTT. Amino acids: CASSQEGASGVTDTQYF.

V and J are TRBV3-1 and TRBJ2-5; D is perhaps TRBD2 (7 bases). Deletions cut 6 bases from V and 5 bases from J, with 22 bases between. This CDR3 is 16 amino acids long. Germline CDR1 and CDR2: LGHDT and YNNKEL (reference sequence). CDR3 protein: CASRKGGAGAVETQYF. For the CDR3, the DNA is TGTGCCAGCAGGAAAGGGGGGGCCGGGGCGGTTGAGACCCAGTACTTC.

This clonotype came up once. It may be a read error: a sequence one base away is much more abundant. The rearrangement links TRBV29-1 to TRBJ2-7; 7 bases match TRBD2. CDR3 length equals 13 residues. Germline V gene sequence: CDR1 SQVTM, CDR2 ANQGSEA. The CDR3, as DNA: TGCAGCGCTGAATACGCGGGGGAGTACGAGCAGTACTTC. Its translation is CSAEYAGEYEQYF.

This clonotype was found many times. The CDR3 loop reads CASSPTGVNSPLHF. In DNA form, the CDR3 reads TGTGCCAGCAGCCCGACAGGGGTAAATTCACCCCTCCACTTT. V is TRBV5-6 and J is TRBJ1-6; 8 bases fit TRBD1. V gave up 4 bases and J gave up 7 bases; unmatched junction bases: 4. Germline V gene data show CDR1 as SGHDT and CDR2 as YYEEEE. The CDR3 has 14 amino acids.

DNA of the CDR3: TGTGCCAGCAGTGTCCCCGGGACAGGGGATAATGAAGCTTTCTTT. This codes for CASSVPGTGDNEAFF. The chain employs TRBV28 and TRBJ1-1, with 10 bases fitting TRBD1. CDR1 is MDHEN and CDR2 is SYDVKM in the germline V gene. The V and J ends lost 5 bases and 7 bases, in that order; junction bases with no gene match: 10. This CDR3 comprises 15 residues. Variable domain in full (rest from reference TRBV28 and TRBJ1-1): DVKVTQSSRYLVKRTGEKVFLECVQDMDHENMFWYRQDPGLGLRLIYFSYDVKMKEKGDIPEGYSVSREKKERFSLILESASTNQTSMYLCASSVPGTGDNEAFFGQGTRLTVV.

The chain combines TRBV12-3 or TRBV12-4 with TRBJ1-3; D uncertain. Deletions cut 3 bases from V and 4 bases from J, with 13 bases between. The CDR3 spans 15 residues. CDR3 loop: CASSFSGNRGNTIYF. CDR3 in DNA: TGTGCCAGCAGTTTTTCCGGAAACCGAGGAAACACCATATATTTT.

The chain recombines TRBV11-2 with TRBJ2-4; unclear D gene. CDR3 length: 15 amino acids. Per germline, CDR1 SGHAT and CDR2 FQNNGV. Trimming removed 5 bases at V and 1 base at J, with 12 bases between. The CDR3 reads CASSAYPRAKNIQYF. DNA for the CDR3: TGTGCCAGCAGCGCGTACCCGAGGGCCAAAAACATTCAGTACTTC.

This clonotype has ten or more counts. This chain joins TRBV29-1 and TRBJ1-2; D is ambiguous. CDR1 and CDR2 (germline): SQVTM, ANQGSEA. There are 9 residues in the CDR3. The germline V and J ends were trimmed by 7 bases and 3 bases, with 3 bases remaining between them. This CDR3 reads CSEDYGYTF. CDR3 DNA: TGCAGCGAAGACTATGGCTACACCTTC.

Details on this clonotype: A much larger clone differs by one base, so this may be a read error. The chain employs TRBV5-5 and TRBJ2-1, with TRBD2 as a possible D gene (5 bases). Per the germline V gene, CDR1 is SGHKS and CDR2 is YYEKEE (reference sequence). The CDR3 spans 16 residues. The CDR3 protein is CAGSLMVGSVGNEQFF. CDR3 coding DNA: TGTGCCGGCAGCTTGATGGTGGGTAGCGTGGGGAATGAGCAGTTCTTC.

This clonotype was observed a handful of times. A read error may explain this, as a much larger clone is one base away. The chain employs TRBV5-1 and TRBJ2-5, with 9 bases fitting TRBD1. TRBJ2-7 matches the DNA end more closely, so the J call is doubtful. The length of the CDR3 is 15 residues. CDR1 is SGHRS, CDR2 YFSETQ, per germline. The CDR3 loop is CASSLGGTGINEQYF. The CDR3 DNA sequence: TGCGCCAGCAGCTTGGGTGGGACAGGGATCAACGAGCAGTACTTC.

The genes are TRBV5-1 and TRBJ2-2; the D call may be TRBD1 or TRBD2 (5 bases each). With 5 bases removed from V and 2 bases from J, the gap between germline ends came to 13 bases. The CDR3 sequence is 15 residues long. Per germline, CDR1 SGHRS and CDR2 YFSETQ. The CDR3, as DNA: TGCGCCAGCAGGGGGGACGGAACAAACACCGGGGAGCTGTTTTTT. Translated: CASRGDGTNTGELFF.

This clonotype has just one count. The CDR3 here is CASSPSQGRSDTQYF. The CDR3 bases are TGTGCCAGCAGCCCCTCCCAGGGGCGCTCAGATACGCAGTATTTT. This chain joins TRBV14 and TRBJ2-3; a weak D match, TRBD1 (6 bases). The germline V and J ends were trimmed by 4 bases and 4 bases, with 15 bases remaining between them. Per the germline V gene, CDR1 is SGHDN and CDR2 is FVKESK. The CDR3 totals 15 residues.

CDR3 region: CASSVRSTQYF. CDR3 in DNA: TGTGCCAGCAGCGTACGGAGTACGCAGTATTTT. V gene TRBV7-6 combines with J gene TRBJ2-3; D uncertain. Germline CDR1 SGHVS, CDR2 FNYEAQ. V dropped 5 bases and J dropped 8 bases, with 8 bases sitting between them. The CDR3 runs 11 residues.

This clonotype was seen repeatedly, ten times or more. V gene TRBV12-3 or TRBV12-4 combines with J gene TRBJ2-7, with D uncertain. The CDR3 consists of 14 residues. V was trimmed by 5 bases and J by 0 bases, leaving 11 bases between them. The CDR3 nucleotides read TGTGCCAGCAGTCCGACCCTGAACTCCTACGAGCAGTACTTC. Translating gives CASSPTLNSYEQYF.

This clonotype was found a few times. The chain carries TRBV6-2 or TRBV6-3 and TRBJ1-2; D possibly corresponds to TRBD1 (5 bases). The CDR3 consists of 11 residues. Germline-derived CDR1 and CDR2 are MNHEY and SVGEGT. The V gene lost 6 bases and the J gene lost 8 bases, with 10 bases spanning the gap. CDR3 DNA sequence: TGTGCCAGCAGAACAGGAGAAGGCTACACCTTC. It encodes CASRTGEGYTF.

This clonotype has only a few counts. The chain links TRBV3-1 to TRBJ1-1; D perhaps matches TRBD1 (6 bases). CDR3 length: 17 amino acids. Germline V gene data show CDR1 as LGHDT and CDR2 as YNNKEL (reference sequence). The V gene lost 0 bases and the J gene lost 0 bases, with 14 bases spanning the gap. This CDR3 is CASSQELGGWMNTEAFF. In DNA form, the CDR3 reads TGTGCCAGCAGCCAAGAGTTGGGGGGCTGGATGAACACTGAAGCTTTCTTT. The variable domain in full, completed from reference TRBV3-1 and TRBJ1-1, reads DTAVSQTPKYLVTQMGNDKSIKCEQNLGHDTMYWYKQDSKKFLKIMFSYNNKELIINETVPNRFSPKSPDKAHLNLHINSLELGDSAVYFCASSQELGGWMNTEAFFGQGTRLTVV.

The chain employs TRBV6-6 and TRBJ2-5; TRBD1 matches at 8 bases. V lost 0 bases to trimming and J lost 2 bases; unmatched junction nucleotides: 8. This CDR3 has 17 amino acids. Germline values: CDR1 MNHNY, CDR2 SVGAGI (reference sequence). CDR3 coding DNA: TGTGCCAGCAGTTACTCGGGACAGGAGGTTATTCAAGAGACCCAGTACTTC. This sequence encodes CASSYSGQEVIQETQYF.

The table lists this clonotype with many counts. CDR3 nucleotides: TGTGCCAGCAGCCAAGGGAGGGTACTCCGTGAGCAGTTCTTC. This translates into CASSQGRVLREQFF. The V and J genes are TRBV3-1 and TRBJ2-1; weak D call: TRBD2 (6 bases). Trimming removed 1 base from V and 9 bases from J, with 13 bases in between. The germline gives CDR1 LGHDT, CDR2 YNNKEL (reference sequence). This CDR3 region has 14 residues.